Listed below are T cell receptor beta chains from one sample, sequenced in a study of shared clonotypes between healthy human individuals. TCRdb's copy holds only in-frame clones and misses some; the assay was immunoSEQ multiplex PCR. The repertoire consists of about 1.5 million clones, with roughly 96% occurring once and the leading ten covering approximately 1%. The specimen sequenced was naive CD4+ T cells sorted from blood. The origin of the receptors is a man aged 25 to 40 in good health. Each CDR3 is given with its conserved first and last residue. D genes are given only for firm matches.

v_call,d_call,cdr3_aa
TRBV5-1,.,CASSSGTPSREQYF
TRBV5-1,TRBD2,CASSLNERWGGDTQYF
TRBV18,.,CASSSQHATNEKLFF
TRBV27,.,CASSLTGTYEQYF
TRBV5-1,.,CASRTGATNEKLFF
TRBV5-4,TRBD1,CASSDRDRGRSGNTIYF
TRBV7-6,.,CASSRTGNGYTF
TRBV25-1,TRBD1,CASTLAGTGGCEQYF
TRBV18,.,CASSPCKQNNPYGYTF
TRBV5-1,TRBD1,CASSIQGYQETQYF
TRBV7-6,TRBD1,CASSSPGQGSHEQYF
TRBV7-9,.,CASSLEFSQETQYF
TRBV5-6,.,CASHGGREGNEQFF
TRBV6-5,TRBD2,CASSRLAGNNEQFF
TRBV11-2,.,CASSLVVIQGHHEQYF
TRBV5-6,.,CASSLGPAGGEQPQHF
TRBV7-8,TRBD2,CASSLGAGGPSAQYF
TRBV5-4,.,CASSLGFPAGSSYNEQFF
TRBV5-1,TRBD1,CASSSGTGSPGELFF
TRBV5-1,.,CASSLAPGETYEQYF
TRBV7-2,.,CASSLLRVEQFF
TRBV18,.,CASSPGGVRNQPQHF
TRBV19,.,CASSLAFTNTGELFF
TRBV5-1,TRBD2,CASSPGLAGIDEQFF
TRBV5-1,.,CASRQVSSYNEQFF
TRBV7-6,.,CASSLDDRTNTGELFF
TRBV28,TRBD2,CASSLLGLAGGFSYEQYF
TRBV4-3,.,CASSQSGSADTQYF
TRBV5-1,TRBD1,CADDRGPNYEQYF
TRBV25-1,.,CASTQSDTQYF